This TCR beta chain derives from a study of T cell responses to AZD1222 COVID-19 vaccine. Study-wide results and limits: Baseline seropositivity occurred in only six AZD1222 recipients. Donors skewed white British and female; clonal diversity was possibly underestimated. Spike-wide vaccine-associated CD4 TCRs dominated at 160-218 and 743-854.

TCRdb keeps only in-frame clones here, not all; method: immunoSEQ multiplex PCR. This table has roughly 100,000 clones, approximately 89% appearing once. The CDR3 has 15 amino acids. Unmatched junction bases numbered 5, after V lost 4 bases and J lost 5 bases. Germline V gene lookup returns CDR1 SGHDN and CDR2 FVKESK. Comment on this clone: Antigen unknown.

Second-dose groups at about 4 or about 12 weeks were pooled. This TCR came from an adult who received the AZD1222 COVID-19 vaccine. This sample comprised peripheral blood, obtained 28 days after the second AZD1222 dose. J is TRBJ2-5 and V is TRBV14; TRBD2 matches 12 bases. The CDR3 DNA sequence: TGTGCCAGCAGCCGACTAGCGGGAGTCGGGGAGACCCAGTACTTC. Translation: CASSRLAGVGETQYF.